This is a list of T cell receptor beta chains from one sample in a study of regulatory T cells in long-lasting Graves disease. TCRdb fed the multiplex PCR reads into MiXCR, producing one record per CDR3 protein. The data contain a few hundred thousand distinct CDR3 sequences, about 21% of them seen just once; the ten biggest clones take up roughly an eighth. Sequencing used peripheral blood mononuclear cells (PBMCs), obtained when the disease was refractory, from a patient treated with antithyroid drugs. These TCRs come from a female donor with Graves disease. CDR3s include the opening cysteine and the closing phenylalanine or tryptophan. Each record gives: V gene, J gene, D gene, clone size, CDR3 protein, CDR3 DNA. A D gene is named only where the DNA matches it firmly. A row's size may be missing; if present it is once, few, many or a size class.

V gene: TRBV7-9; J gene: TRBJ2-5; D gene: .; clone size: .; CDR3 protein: CASSSTGETQETQYF; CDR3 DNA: TGTGCCAGCAGCTCGACAGGAGAAACGCAAGAGACCCAGTACTTC
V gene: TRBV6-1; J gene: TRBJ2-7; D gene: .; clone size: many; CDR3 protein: CASNPRAGSAFWYEQYF; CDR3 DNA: TGTGCCAGCAACCCCCGGGCGGGATCGGCTTTTTGGTACGAGCAGTACTTC
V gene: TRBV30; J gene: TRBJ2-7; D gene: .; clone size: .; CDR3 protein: CAWSPGSEQYF; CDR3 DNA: TGTGCCTGGAGCCCCGGAAGTGAGCAGTACTTC
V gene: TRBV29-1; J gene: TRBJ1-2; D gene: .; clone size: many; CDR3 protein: CSVEEMGVYGYTF; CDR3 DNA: TGCAGCGTTGAAGAGATGGGGGTCTATGGCTACACCTTC
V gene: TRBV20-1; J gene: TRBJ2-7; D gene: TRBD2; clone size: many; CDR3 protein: CSASGLAGAYEQYF; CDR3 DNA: TGCAGTGCTTCGGGACTAGCGGGAGCCTACGAGCAGTACTTC
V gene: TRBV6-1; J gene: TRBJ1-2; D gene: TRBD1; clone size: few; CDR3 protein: CASSQPGTGNYGYTF; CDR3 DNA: TGTGCCAGCAGTCAGCCCGGGACAGGAAACTATGGCTACACCTTC
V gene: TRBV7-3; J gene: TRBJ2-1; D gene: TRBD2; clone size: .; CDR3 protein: CASSSLPGGSSYNEQFF; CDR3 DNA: TGTGCCAGCAGCTCTCTTCCGGGCGGGAGCTCCTACAATGAGCAGTTCTTC
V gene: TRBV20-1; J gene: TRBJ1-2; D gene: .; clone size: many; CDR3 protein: CSAPAPTNYGYTF; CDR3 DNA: TGCAGTGCACCGGCCCCCACGAACTATGGCTACACCTTC
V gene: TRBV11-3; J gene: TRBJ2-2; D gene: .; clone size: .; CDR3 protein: CASSTRLGTGELFF; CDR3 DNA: TGTGCCAGCAGCACCCGGTTGGGGACCGGGGAGCTGTTTTTT
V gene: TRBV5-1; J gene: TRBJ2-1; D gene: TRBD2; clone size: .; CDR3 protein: CASSPGLAGVRGEQFF; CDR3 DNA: TGCGCCAGCAGCCCTGGACTAGCGGGAGTAAGGGGTGAGCAGTTCTTC
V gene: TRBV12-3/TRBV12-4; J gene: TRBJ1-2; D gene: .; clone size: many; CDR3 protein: CASSLSRGSYGYTF; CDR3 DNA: TGTGCCAGCAGTCTCAGTCGGGGGTCCTATGGCTACACCTTC
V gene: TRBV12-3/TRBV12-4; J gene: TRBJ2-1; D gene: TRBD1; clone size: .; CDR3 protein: CASSWTGSHNEQFF; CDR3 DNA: TGTGCCAGCAGTTGGACAGGGAGCCACAATGAGCAGTTCTTC
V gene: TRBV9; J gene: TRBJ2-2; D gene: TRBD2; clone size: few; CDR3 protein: CASSVGPGGPAGELFF; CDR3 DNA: TGTGCCAGCAGCGTAGGTCCGGGAGGGCCTGCCGGGGAGCTGTTTTTT
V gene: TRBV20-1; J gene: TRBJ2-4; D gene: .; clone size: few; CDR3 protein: CSAHRQAKNIQYF; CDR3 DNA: TGCAGTGCCCACCGGCAAGCCAAAAACATTCAGTACTTC
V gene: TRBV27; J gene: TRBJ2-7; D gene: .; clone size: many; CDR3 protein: CASSFGRDYEQYF; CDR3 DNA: TGTGCCAGCAGTTTTGGGCGGGACTACGAGCAGTACTTC
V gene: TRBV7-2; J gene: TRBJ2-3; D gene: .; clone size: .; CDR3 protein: CASSLASGGTDTQYF; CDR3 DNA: TGTGCCAGCAGCCTAGCCTCGGGCGGCACAGATACGCAGTATTTT
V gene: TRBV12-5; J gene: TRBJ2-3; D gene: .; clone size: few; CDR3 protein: CAPGVTQYF; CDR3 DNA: TGTGCCCCCGGCGTTACGCAGTATTTT
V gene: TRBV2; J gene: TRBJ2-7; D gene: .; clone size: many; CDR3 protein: CASRERGNEQYF; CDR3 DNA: TGTGCCAGCAGGGAGCGAGGGAACGAGCAGTACTTC
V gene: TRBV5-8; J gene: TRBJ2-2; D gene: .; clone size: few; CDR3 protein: CASSFMDSYTGELFF; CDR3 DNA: TGTGCCAGCAGCTTTATGGACAGCTACACCGGGGAGCTGTTTTTT
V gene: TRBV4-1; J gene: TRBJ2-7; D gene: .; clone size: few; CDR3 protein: CASSQDIGFNAYEQYF; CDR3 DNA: TGCGCCAGCAGCCAAGATATCGGTTTCAACGCCTACGAGCAGTACTTC
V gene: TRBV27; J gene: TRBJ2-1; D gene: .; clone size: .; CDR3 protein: CASKGQGGIDEQSF; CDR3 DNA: TGTGCCTCCAAGGGGCAGGGGGGAATCGATGAGCAGTCCTTC
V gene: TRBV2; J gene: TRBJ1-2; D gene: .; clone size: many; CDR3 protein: CASRGTGNYGYTF; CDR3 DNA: TGTGCCAGCAGGGGAACAGGGAACTATGGCTACACCTTC
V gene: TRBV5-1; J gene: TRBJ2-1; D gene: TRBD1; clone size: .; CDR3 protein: CASRPPGQRYNEQFF; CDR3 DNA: TGCGCCAGCAGGCCCCCGGGACAGAGGTACAATGAGCAGTTCTTC
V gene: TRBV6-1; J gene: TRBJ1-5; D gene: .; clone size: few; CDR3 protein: CASSEVSEGSQPQHF; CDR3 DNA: TGTGCCAGCAGTGAAGTAAGTGAGGGCTCTCAGCCCCAGCATTTT
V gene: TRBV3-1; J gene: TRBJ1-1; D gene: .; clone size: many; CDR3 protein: CASSEGAVNTEAFF; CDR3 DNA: TGTGCCAGCAGCGAAGGGGCTGTGAACACTGAAGCTTTCTTT
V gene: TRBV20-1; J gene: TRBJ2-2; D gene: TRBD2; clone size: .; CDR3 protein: CSARVTSGHTGELFF; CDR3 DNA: TGCAGTGCTAGAGTGACTAGCGGCCACACCGGGGAGCTGTTTTTT
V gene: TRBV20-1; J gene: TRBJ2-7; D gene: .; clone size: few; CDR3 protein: CSARGLGAKAAIYEQYF; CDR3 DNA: TGCAGTGCTAGAGGCCTGGGGGCTAAAGCGGCTATCTACGAGCAGTACTTC
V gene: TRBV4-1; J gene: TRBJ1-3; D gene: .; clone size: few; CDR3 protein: CASSQVFPANNSGNTIYF; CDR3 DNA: TGCGCCAGCAGCCAAGTATTCCCAGCAAACAACTCTGGAAACACCATATATTTT
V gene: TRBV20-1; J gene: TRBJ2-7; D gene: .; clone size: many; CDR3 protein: CSAGGTAEYEQYF; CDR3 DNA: TGCAGTGCTGGGGGGACAGCCGAATACGAGCAGTACTTC
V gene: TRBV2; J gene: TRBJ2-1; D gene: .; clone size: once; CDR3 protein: CAGGSGWASSAYNEQFF; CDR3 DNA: TGTGCCGGTGGGTCCGGGTGGGCTAGCTCGGCCTACAATGAGCAGTTCTTC
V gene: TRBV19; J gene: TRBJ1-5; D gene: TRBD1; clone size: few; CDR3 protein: CASGSDRLNQPQHF; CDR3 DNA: TGTGCCAGTGGTTCGGACAGGCTAAATCAGCCCCAGCATTTT
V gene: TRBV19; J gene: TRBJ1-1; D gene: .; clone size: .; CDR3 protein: CASSRTQGGTEAFF; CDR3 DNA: TGTGCCAGTAGTAGGACACAGGGCGGCACTGAAGCTTTCTTT
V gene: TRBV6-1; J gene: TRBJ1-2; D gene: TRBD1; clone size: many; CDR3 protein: CASSPTSGTAGYGYTF; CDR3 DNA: TGTGCCAGCAGTCCAACCTCTGGGACAGCGGGCTATGGCTACACCTTC
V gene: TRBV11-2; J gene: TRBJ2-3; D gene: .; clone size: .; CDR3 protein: CASSFRGRNTDTQYF; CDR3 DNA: TGTGCCAGCAGCTTCCGCGGGCGCAACACAGATACGCAGTATTTT
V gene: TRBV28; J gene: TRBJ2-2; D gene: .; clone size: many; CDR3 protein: CASSLGGTGELFF; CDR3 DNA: TGTGCCAGCAGCTTAGGGGGCACCGGGGAGCTGTTTTTT
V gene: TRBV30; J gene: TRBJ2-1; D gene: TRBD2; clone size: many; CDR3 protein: CAYGTSLGNEQFF; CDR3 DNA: TGTGCGTACGGGACTAGCCTTGGCAATGAGCAGTTCTTC
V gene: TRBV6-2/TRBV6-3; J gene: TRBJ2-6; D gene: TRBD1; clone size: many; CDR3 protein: CASRSGGYGANVLTF; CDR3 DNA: TGTGCCAGTAGATCAGGGGGCTATGGGGCCAACGTCCTGACTTTC
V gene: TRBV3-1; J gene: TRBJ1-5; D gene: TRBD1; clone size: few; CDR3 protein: CASSQDLGQGAFNQPQHF; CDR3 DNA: TGTGCCAGCAGCCAAGATTTAGGGCAGGGGGCATTTAATCAGCCCCAGCATTTT
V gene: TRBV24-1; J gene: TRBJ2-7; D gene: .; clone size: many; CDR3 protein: CATSDLHGAFYEQYF; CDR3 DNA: TGTGCCACCAGTGATTTGCACGGAGCATTCTACGAGCAGTACTTC
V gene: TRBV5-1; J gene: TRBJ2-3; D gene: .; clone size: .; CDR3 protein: CASKEAYSTDTQYF; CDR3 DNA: TGCGCCAGCAAAGAGGCGTATAGCACAGATACGCAGTATTTT
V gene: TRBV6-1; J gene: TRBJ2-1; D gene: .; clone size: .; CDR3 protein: CASVLYHSWPNEQFF; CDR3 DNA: TGTGCCAGCGTATTATACCACTCGTGGCCCAATGAGCAGTTCTTC